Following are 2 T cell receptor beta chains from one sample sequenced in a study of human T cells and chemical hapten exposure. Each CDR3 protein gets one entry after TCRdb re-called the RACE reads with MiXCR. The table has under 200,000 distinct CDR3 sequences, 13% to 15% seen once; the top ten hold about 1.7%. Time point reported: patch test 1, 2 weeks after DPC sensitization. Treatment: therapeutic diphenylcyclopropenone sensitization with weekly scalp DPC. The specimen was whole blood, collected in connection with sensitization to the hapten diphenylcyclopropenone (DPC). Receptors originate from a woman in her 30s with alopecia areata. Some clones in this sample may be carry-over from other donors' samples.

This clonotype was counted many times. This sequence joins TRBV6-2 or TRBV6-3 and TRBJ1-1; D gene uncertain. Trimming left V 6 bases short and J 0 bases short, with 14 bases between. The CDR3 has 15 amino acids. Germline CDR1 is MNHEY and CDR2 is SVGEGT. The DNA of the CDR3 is TGTGCCAGCAGATTACTTGGCTACATGAACACTGAAGCTTTCTTT. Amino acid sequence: CASRLLGYMNTEAFF.

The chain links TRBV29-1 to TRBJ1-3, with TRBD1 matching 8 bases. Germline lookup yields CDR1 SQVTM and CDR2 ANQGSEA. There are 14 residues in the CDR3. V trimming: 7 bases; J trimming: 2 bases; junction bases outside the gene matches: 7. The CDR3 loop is CSADMTGAGNTIYF. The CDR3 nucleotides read TGCAGCGCCGATATGACAGGGGCTGGAAACACCATATATTTT. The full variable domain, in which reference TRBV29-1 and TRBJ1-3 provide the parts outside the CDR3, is SAVISQKPSRDICQRGTSLTIQCQVDSQVTMMFWYRQQPGQSLTLIATANQGSEATYESGFVIDKFPISRPNLTFSTLTVSNMSPEDSSIYLCSADMTGAGNTIYFGEGSWLTVV.